A single sample is the source of the 16 T cell receptor beta chains below, sequenced in a study of blood T cell repertoires in COVID-19. The assay was immunoSEQ multiplex PCR, and TCRdb's table has in-frame clones only and misses some. This table holds 200,000 to 300,000 clones, roughly 86% found once. Sequencing used peripheral blood. These receptors all stem from a woman aged 55-70 years with COVID-19, enrolled during active disease.

This rearrangement joins TRBV28 to TRBJ1-3; 11 bases match TRBD1. The germline V gene encodes CDR1 MDHEN and CDR2 SYDVKM. CDR3 length: 17 residues. The ends lost 4 bases at V and 0 bases at J; junction bases unmatched: 5. The CDR3 here is CASSWGTGGSSGNTIYF. CDR3 nucleotides: TGTGCCAGCAGTTGGGGGACAGGGGGATCCTCTGGAAACACCATATATTTT.

The V and J genes are TRBV7-3 and TRBJ2-3; 13 bases agree with TRBD2. The CDR3 extends over 21 amino acids. Germline CDR1 reads SGHTA; CDR2 reads FQGTGA. J was trimmed by 4 bases and V by 5 bases; bases with no gene match: 21. In nucleotides, the CDR3 is TGTGCCAGCAGCCCAATACTCCGGACTAGCGGGAGTAAGGTTGGGGCAGATACGCAGTATTTT. Its protein product is CASSPILRTSGSKVGADTQYF.

J is TRBJ2-3 and V is TRBV18, with 8 bases identical to TRBD1. The germline V gene has CDR1 KGHSH and CDR2 LQKENI. The CDR3 is 18 amino acids. The junction had 17 bases not matched to a gene; V was cut back by 2 bases and J by 7 bases. Here the CDR3 DNA reads TGTGCCAGCTCACCAGCCTCAAAACAGGGGGAAGAAGGGAATACGCAGTATTTT. It specifies CASSPASKQGEEGNTQYF.

The chain recombines TRBV15 with TRBJ2-7; 8 bases fit TRBD2. This CDR3 is 17 amino acids long. Trimming at V came to 0 bases and at J to 1 base, leaving 8 bases not matched to a gene. Germline V gives CDR1 LNHNV, CDR2 YYDKDF (reference sequence). This chain's CDR3 is CATSRDGGSGASYEQYF. For the CDR3, the DNA is TGTGCCACCAGCAGAGATGGTGGTAGCGGGGCATCCTACGAGCAGTACTTC.

The chain carries TRBV29-1 and TRBJ1-1, with D tentatively TRBD1 (6 bases). Trimming took 1 base from V and 4 from J, leaving 13 bases between them. The germline CDR1 and CDR2 sequences are SQVTM and ANQGSEA. This CDR3 contains 14 residues. CDR3 sequence (DNA): TGCAGCGTTGAAGCGGCGGGGGCGAGCACTGAAGCTTTCTTT. It is translated as CSVEAAGASTEAFF.

This clone was seen a single time. The chain joins TRBV19 to TRBJ1-2, with D perhaps TRBD1 (6 bases). V shed 0 bases and J shed 4 bases, with 9 bases lying between them. CDR1 and CDR2 from the germline V gene are LNHDA and SQIVND (reference sequence). The CDR3 sequence is 14 residues long. Here the CDR3 reads CASSIDAGAYGYTF. CDR3 bases: TGTGCCAGTAGTATAGACGCAGGGGCCTATGGCTACACCTTC.

The genes are TRBV20-1 and TRBJ1-2; D perhaps matches TRBD1 (6 bases). Germline loops: CDR1 DFQATT, CDR2 SNEGSKA (reference sequence). This CDR3 is 13 amino acids long. V dropped 3 bases and J dropped 8 bases, with 16 bases sitting between them. Written as DNA, the CDR3 is TGCAGTGCTAGTGAGTACAGGGTTGGCGGCTACACCTTC. Translation gives CSASEYRVGGYTF.

V usage is TRBV29-1 and J usage is TRBJ2-1; 9 bases are a match to TRBD2. Germline trimming cut 6 bases from V and 4 bases from J; bases unmatched to any gene: 4. Germline CDR1 and CDR2: SQVTM and ANQGSEA. The CDR3 consists of 13 residues. The CDR3 bases are TGCAGCGTCGATAGCGGGGGTTACAATGAGCAGTTCTTC. Protein product: CSVDSGGYNEQFF.

This clone was observed a single time. The chain links TRBV10-1 to TRBJ1-2; TRBD1 matches at 8 bases. From germline, CDR1 is WNHNN and CDR2 SYGVQD (reference sequence). The CDR3 consists of 13 residues. Unmatched junction bases numbered 0, after V lost 2 bases and J lost 4 bases. For the CDR3, the DNA is TGCGCCAGCAGTGAGACAGGGGGCTATGGCTACACCTTC. Protein: CASSETGGYGYTF.

This chain uses TRBV20-1 with TRBJ1-5; D ambiguous. CDR1 is DFQATT, CDR2 SNEGSKA, per germline (reference sequence). With 3 bases removed from V and 7 bases from J, the gap between germline ends came to 13 bases. This CDR3 has 13 amino acids. This chain's CDR3 is CSASPTGRQPQHF. The CDR3 nucleotides are TGCAGTGCTAGTCCGACGGGTCGCCAGCCCCAGCATTTT.

The chain employs TRBV2 and TRBJ2-5; 8 bases agree with TRBD2. Germline V lookup: CDR1 SNHLY, CDR2 FYNNEI. Trimming cost V 7 bases and J 13 bases; bases outside gene matches: 14. The CDR3 has 13 amino acids. The CDR3 nucleotides read TGTGCCAGCACGGGGGTAGCGGGAACCCTCGGGTACTTC. Translation gives CASTGVAGTLGYF.

This chain uses TRBV5-5 with TRBJ1-1; 10 nucleotides agree with TRBD1. The CDR3 runs to 13 residues. Per germline, CDR1 SGHKS and CDR2 YYEKEE (reference sequence). With V trimmed by 5 bases and J by 4 bases, 2 bases remained unmatched. DNA of the CDR3: TGTGCCAGCAGTTGGACAGGGGGCACTGAAGCTTTCTTT. Its translation: CASSWTGGTEAFF.

This clone is a singleton in its sample. The V gene is TRBV5-1, the J gene TRBJ2-7, with 9 bases lining up with TRBD2. The CDR3 totals 14 residues. Germline CDR1 is SGHRS and CDR2 is YFSETQ. J gave up 1 base and V 4 bases, and 3 bases lay outside the gene matches. CDR3 in DNA: TGCGCCAGCAGCCCGACTAGCGGATCCTACGAGCAGTACTTC. Its translation is CASSPTSGSYEQYF.

This chain joins TRBV7-9 and TRBJ2-1; D is possibly TRBD2 (6 bases). This CDR3 comprises 13 residues. Germline CDR1 reads SEHNR; CDR2 reads FQNEAQ (reference sequence). V lost 5 bases, J lost 9 bases, and 14 bases lay in between. CDR3 in amino acids: CASSPFRGSEQFF. The CDR3, as DNA: TGTGCCAGCAGCCCATTCCGGGGGAGTGAGCAGTTCTTC.

The V and J genes are TRBV6-5 and TRBJ1-1; 10 bases agree with TRBD1. CDR1 and CDR2 (germline): MNHEY, SVGAGI. This CDR3 has 14 residues. V lost 4 bases and J lost 6; bases outside the gene matches: 5. The DNA of the CDR3 is TGTGCCAGCAGTTCCGGGACAGGGGTGTCTGAAGCTTTCTTT. Its protein is CASSSGTGVSEAFF.

This clone was seen once. V usage is TRBV5-4 and J usage is TRBJ1-6; D is uncertain. V gave up 0 bases and J gave up 6 bases, with 10 bases separating them. The germline gives CDR1 SGHNT, CDR2 YYREEE (reference sequence). This CDR3 contains 15 residues. CDR3 sequence: CASSLAAGSNSPLHF. The CDR3 bases are TGTGCCAGCAGCTTGGCCGCGGGAAGTAATTCACCCCTCCACTTT.